This TCR beta chain stems from a study of identical twins. One entry per CDR3 protein, called by TCRdb with MiXCR from the 5' RACE reads. This sample has some 1,700,000 distinct CDR3 sequences, with about 32% found just once. With 8 bases clipped from V and 4 bases from J, the junction kept 6 bases outside the gene matches. Germline values: CDR1 DFQATT, CDR2 SNEGSKA (reference sequence). This CDR3 comprises 13 residues. The sequenced sample consisted of cord blood. The receptor comes from a newborn girl in good health. The rearrangement links TRBV20-1 to TRBJ2-1; 9 nucleotides line up with TRBD2. The CDR3 loop reads CSKASGAYNEQFF. The CDR3 coding sequence is TGCAGTAAGGCTAGCGGGGCATACAATGAGCAGTTCTTC.